These 5 T cell receptor beta chains were sequenced from one sample in a study of T cell repertoires in cytomegalovirus infection. One entry per CDR3 protein results from TCRdb running MiXCR on the reads. The sample has fewer than 700,000 distinct CDR3 sequences, 20% to 25% seen once. Sequencing was carried out using CD8+ T cells from PBMCs. The receptors were sampled from a human donor in good health (CMV status not recorded). Some clones in this sample may be carry-over from other donors' samples.

This clonotype was seen many times. In nucleotides, the CDR3 is TGCGCCAGCAGCGAGCGAGTTAACTCCTACAATGAGCAGTTCTTC. This gives the protein CASSERVNSYNEQFF. This sequence joins TRBV4-1 and TRBJ2-1; unclear D gene. CDR1 and CDR2 (germline): MGHRA, YSYEKL. The CDR3 is 15 amino acids. The ends were cut back, 5 bases at V and 0 bases at J, with 11 bases in the middle.

This chain connects TRBV6-2 or TRBV6-3 to TRBJ2-2; 7 nucleotides align to TRBD1. CDR1 MNHEY and CDR2 SVGEGT come from the germline V gene. The length of the CDR3 is 17 residues. V trimming: 0 bases; J trimming: 2 bases; junction bases outside the gene matches: 6. The CDR3 region has the DNA TGTGCCAGCAGTTACTCGATTGGGACAGACAACACCGGGGAGCTGTTTTTT. Residues: CASSYSIGTDNTGELFF.

V is TRBV6-2 or TRBV6-3 and J is TRBJ2-1, with 12 nucleotides matching TRBD2. The germline CDR1 and CDR2 sequences are MNHEY and SVGEGT. With 5 bases clipped from V and 0 bases from J, the junction kept 8 bases outside the gene matches. The CDR3 loop spans 18 amino acids. The DNA of the CDR3 is TGTGCCAGCAGTGATCCGGGACTAGCGGGCGACTCCTACAATGAGCAGTTCTTC. It encodes CASSDPGLAGDSYNEQFF.

In DNA, the CDR3 is TGCAGTGCTAGGGTTCCTCCGGGGGCGCAGAGCTATGGCTACACCTTC. Protein: CSARVPPGAQSYGYTF. The chain carries TRBV20-1 and TRBJ1-2; D is perhaps TRBD1 (6 bases). Germline CDR1 is DFQATT and CDR2 is SNEGSKA (reference sequence). Trimming took off 3 bases at V and 4 bases at J, with 21 bases between the two ends. The CDR3 totals 16 residues.

This clonotype came up many times. The chain combines TRBV19 with TRBJ1-4; D is possibly TRBD1 (6 bases). The germline V gene encodes CDR1 LNHDA and CDR2 SQIVND (reference sequence). There are 13 residues in the CDR3. CDR3: CAVRGLGDEKLFF. Written as DNA, the CDR3 is TGTGCGGTCCGGGGGCTGGGAGATGAAAAACTGTTTTTT.